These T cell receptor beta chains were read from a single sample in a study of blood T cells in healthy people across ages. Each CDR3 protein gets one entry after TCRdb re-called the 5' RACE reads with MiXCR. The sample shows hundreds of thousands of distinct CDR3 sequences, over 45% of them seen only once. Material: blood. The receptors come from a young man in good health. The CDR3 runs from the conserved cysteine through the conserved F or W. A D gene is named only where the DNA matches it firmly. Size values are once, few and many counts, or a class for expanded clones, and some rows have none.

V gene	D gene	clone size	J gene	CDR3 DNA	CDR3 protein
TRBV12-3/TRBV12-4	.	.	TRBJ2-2	TGTGCCAGCAGTTGGCCAAGGCAAGACACCGGGGAGCTGTTTTTT	CASSWPRQDTGELFF
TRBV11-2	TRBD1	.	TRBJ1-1	TGTGCCAGCAGCCCTCCGACAGGGGTTGAAGCTTTCTTT	CASSPPTGVEAFF
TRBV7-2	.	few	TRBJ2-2	TGTGCCAGCAGCTTAGTTACAGGGAACACCGGGGAGCTGTTTTTT	CASSLVTGNTGELFF
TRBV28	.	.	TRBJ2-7	TGTGCCGCAAGCGAAAGGGGTGGGGGCTACGAGCAGTACTTC	CAASERGGGYEQYF
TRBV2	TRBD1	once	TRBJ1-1	TGTGCCAGCAGTGAACAGGGGGCTCTCTTATACACTGAAGCTTTCTTT	CASSEQGALLYTEAFF
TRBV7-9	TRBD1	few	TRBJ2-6	TGTGCCAGCAGTTTGGGACAGGGCAGCTTCTCTGGGGCCAACGTCCTGACTTTC	CASSLGQGSFSGANVLTF
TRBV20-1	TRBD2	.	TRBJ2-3	TGCAGTGCTAGAGATCGGGCGGGAGGGCCCACAGATACGCAGTATTTT	CSARDRAGGPTDTQYF
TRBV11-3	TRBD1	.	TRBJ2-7	TGTGCCAGCAGCTTAGGGGACAGGGATATCGGTGAGCAGTACTTC	CASSLGDRDIGEQYF
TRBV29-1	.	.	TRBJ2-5	TGCAACGTTGGATACCTTCGGGAGACCCAGTACTTC	CNVGYLRETQYF
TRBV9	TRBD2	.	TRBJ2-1	TGTGCCAGCAGCGCCCCAGGGACTAGTAGTGTTGAGCAGTTCTTC	CASSAPGTSSVEQFF
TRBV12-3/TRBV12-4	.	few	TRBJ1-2	TGTGCCAGCAGTTTCCATGGAGTTAACTATGGCTACACCTTC	CASSFHGVNYGYTF
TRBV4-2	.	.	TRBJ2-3	TGTGCCAGCAGCCAAGCCGTAAAGGGCACGCAGTATTTT	CASSQAVKGTQYF
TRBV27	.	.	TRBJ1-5	TGTGCCAGCAGCTCGGACAGACGGGAGCCCCAGCATTTT	CASSSDRREPQHF
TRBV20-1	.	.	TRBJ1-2	TGCAGTGCTTGGGCGGACTATGGCTACACCTTC	CSAWADYGYTF
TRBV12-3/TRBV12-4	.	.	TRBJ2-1	TGTGCCAGCAGTACGAACTTCAATGAGCAGTTCTTC	CASSTNFNEQFF
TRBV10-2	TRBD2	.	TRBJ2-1	TGCGCCAGCAGGGGGCCGACTAGCGGGGGATACAATGAGCAGTTCTTC	CASRGPTSGGYNEQFF
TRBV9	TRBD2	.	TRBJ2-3	TGTGCCAGCGATTCTGGGACTACCACAGATACGCAGTATTTT	CASDSGTTTDTQYF
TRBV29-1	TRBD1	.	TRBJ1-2	TGCAGCGTTGGGGACAGGGTCGAGGGATATGGCTACACCTTC	CSVGDRVEGYGYTF
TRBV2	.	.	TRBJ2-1	TGTGCCAGCAGTGAAGCGGGGGGAGACAATGAGCAGTTCTTC	CASSEAGGDNEQFF
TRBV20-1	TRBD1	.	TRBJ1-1	TGCAGTGCGCCTGAGGGACAGCGACGGAACACTGAAGCTTTCTTT	CSAPEGQRRNTEAFF
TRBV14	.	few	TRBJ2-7	TGTGCCAGCCCAGGAGGCGGGATCGAGTCCTACGAGCAGTACTTC	CASPGGGIESYEQYF
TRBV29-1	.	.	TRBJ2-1	TGCAGCGTTGAAGCCACCGAAGCCGGCGAAGAGTACAATGAGCAGTTCTTC	CSVEATEAGEEYNEQFF
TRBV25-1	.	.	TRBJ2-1	TGTGCCAGCAGTGAATCTCCTTGGACAACAATACGGGGTGAGCAGTTCTTC	CASSESPWTTIRGEQFF
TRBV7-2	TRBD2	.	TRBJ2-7	TGTGCCAGCAGCCTACAGCGGGGCATATACGAGCAGTACTTC	CASSLQRGIYEQYF
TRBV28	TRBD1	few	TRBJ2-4	TGTGCCAGCAGTTCCTCGGGACAGGGGGAGAAAGGCGAAAACATTCAGTACTTC	CASSSSGQGEKGENIQYF
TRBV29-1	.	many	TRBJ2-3	TGCAGTGCTGGCACAGATACGCAGTATTTT	CSAGTDTQYF
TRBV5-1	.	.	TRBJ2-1	TGCGCCAGCAGCTTTGTTGCGGGACAGAACTACAATGAGCAGTTCTTC	CASSFVAGQNYNEQFF
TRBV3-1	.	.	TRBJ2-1	TGTGCCAGCAGCCAAAAGGGGAACAATGAGCAGTTCTTC	CASSQKGNNEQFF
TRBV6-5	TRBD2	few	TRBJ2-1	TGTGCCAGCAGTCCCGGGACTAGCGGGATCGATGAGCAGTTCTTC	CASSPGTSGIDEQFF
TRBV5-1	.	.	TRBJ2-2	TGCGCCAGCAGCTCGGAGGGCCTCTTGGAGCTGTTTTTT	CASSSEGLLELFF
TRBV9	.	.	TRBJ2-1	TGTGCCAGCAGCGTTGCTCGGTGGGGAAACTACAATGAGCAGTTCTTC	CASSVARWGNYNEQFF
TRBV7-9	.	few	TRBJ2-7	TGTGCCAGCAGCTTAGTCGTCCCTTACGAGCAGTACTTC	CASSLVVPYEQYF
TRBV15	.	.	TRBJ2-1	TGTGCCACCAGCAGAGACCACGGGGCGGGACACAATGAGCAGTTCTTC	CATSRDHGAGHNEQFF
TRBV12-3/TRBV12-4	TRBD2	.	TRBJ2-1	TGTGCCAGCAGCTCGCCCCGGGACTATAACAATGTGCAGTTCTTC	CASSSPRDYNNVQFF
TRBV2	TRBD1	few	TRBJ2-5	TGTGCCAGCAGTCCACCCGGACAGGGGGTAGAGACCCAGTACTTC	CASSPPGQGVETQYF
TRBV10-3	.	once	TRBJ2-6	TGTGCCATCAGTGGATCTCACACGGGGAGGACCGGGGCCAACGTCCTGACTTTC	CAISGSHTGRTGANVLTF
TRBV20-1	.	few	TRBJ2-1	TGCAGTGGAACCGGGATCCGTCCCCAAGGGGAGCAGTTCTTC	CSGTGIRPQGEQFF
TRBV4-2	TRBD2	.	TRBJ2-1	TGTGCCAGCAGCCAAGTACGACTAGCAGCTTACAATGAGCAGTTCTTC	CASSQVRLAAYNEQFF
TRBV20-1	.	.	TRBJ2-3	TGCAGTGCAAACGCGGGACTCCAGACCACAGATACGCAGTATTTT	CSANAGLQTTDTQYF
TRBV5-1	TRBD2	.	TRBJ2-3	TGCGCCAGCAGCTTGGGACCGGGAGGAGATACGCAGTATTTT	CASSLGPGGDTQYF
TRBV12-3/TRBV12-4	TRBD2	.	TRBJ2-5	TGTGCCAGCAACCCCTCCGGGCTGGAAGCGGGGGAGACCCAGTACTTC	CASNPSGLEAGETQYF
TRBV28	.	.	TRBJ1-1	TGTGCCAGCAGTTTCAGGGTCCCAACCCAGAGAAACACTGAAGCTTTCTTT	CASSFRVPTQRNTEAFF
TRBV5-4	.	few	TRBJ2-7	TGTGCCAGCAGCTCCCGGGAAAGCTACGAGCAGTACTTC	CASSSRESYEQYF
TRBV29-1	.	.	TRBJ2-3	TGCAGCGTTGCTCAGGGGAGTACAGATACGCAGTATTTT	CSVAQGSTDTQYF
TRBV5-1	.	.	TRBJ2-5	TGCGCCAGCAGCTTGGCCGCCTTCGCGTCACAAGAGACCCAGTACTTC	CASSLAAFASQETQYF
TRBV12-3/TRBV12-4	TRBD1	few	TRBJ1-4	TGTGCCAGCAGAGGGACAGGAAGTAATGAAAAACTGTTTTTT	CASRGTGSNEKLFF
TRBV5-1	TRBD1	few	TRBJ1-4	TGCGCCAGCAGCTGGGACAGGGCTGAAAAACTGTTTTTT	CASSWDRAEKLFF
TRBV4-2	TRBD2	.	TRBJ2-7	TGTGCCAGCAGCCAAGAGGTGACTAGCGGCTACGAGCAGTACTTC	CASSQEVTSGYEQYF
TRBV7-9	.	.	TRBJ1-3	TGTGCCAGCAGCTCTAAACAGGGAAACACCATATATTTT	CASSSKQGNTIYF
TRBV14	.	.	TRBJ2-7	TGTGCCAGCAGCCAAGATTGGGCCCCCGGGCGGCTTCGGTCCTCCTACGAGCAGTACTTC	CASSQDWAPGRLRSSYEQYF
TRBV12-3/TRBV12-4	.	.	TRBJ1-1	TGTGCCAGGTACCGACGATACCTGGTGTGCACTGAAGCTTTCTTT	CARYRRYLVCTEAFF
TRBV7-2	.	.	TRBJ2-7	TGTGCCAGCAGCTTGAATACGGGACTCAGCTACGAGCAGTACTTC	CASSLNTGLSYEQYF
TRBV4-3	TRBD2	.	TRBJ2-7	TGCGCCAGCAGCCAAGGCAGACTAGCCTCCTTCAATGAGCAGTACTTC	CASSQGRLASFNEQYF
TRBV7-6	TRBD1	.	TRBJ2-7	TGTGCCAGCAGCTTAGCGCTTGGGACAGGGGGCGATAGGGACGAGCAGTACTTC	CASSLALGTGGDRDEQYF
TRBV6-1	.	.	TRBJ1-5	TGTGCCAGCAGTATGGAGGGCTATCAGCCCCAGCATTTT	CASSMEGYQPQHF
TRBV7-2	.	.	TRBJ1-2	TGTGCCAGCAGCTTAGTTTCGGCCTCGGATACCTATGGCTACACCTTC	CASSLVSASDTYGYTF
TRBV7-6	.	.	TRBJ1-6	TGTGCCAGCAGCCCTCGGACAGCTAATTCACCCCTCCACTTT	CASSPRTANSPLHF
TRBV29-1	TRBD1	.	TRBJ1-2	TGCAGCGTTATAGGACAGGGGATCAGGGGCTACACCTTC	CSVIGQGIRGYTF